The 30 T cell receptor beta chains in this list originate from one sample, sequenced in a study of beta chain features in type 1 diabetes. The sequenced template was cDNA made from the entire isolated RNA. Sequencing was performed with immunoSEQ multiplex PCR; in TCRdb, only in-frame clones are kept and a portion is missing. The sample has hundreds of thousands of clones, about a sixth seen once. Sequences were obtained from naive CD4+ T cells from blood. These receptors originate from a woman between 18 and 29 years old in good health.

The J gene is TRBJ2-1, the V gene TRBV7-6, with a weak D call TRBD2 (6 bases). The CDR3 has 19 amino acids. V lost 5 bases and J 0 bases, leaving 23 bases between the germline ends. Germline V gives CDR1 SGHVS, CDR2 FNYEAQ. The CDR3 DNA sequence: TGTGCCAGCAGCCCCGCGGGAATCGGCGGTGGGGGCTCCTACAATGAGCAGTTCTTC. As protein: CASSPAGIGGGGSYNEQFF. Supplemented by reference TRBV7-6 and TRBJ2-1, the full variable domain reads GAGVSQSPRYKVTKRGQDVALRCDPISGHVSLYWYRQALGQGPEFLTYFNYEAQQDKSGLPNDRFSAERPEGSISTLTIQRTEQRDSAMYRCASSPAGIGGGGSYNEQFFGPGTRLTVL.

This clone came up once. The CDR3 region has the DNA TGTGCCAGCAGAGGAGACCCTGACTATGGCTACACCTTC. This gives the protein CASRGDPDYGYTF. The chain has TRBV28 and TRBJ1-2; D call uncertain. The CDR3 spans 13 residues. Germline values: CDR1 MDHEN, CDR2 SYDVKM. Between the trimmed V and J ends, which lost 6 bases and 3 bases, there was a span of 11 bases.

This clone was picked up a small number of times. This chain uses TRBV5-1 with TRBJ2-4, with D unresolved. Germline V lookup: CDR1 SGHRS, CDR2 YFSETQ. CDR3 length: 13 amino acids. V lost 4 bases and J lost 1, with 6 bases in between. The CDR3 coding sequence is TGCGCCAGCAGCAGTGCGGCCAAAAACATTCAGTACTTC. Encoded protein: CASSSAAKNIQYF. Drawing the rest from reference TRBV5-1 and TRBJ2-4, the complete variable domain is KAGVTQTPRYLIKTRGQQVTLSCSPISGHRSVSWYQQTPGQGLQFLFEYFSETQRNKGNFPGRFSGRQFSNSRSEMNVSTLELGDSALYLCASSSAAKNIQYFGAGTRLSVL.

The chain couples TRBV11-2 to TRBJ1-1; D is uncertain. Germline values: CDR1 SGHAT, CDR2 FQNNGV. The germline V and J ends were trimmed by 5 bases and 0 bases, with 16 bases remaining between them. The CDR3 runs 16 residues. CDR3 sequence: CASSPALYGVNTEAFF. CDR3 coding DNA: TGTGCCAGCAGCCCAGCCCTTTACGGGGTGAACACTGAAGCTTTCTTT.

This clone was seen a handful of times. CDR3 region: CASSLLPSEKLFF. The CDR3 region has the DNA TGCGCCAGCAGCTTGTTGCCGAGTGAAAAACTGTTTTTT. The chain combines TRBV5-1 with TRBJ1-4; D is uncertain. This CDR3 spans 13 amino acids. V was clipped by 1 base and J by 7 bases, with 8 bases between them. CDR1 and CDR2 from the germline V gene are SGHRS and YFSETQ.

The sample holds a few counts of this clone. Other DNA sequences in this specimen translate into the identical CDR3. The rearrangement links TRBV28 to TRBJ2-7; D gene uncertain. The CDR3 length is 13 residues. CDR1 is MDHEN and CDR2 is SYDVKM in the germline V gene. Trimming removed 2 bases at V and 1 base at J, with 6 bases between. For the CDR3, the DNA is TGTGCCAGCAGTTTAGTTTTATCCTACGAGCAGTACTTC. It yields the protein CASSLVLSYEQYF.

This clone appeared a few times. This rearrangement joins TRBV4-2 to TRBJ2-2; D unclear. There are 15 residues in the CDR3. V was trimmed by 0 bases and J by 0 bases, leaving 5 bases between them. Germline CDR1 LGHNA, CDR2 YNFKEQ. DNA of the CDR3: TGTGCCAGCAGCCAAGAATTGGCGAACACCGGGGAGCTGTTTTTT. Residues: CASSQELANTGELFF.

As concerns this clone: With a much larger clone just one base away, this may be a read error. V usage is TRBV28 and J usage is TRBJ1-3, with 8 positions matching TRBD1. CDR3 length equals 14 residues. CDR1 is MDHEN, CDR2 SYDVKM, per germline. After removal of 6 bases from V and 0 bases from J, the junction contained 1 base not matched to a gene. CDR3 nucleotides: TGTGCCAGCAGAACAGGGGGCTCTGGAAACACCATATATTTT. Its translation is CASRTGGSGNTIYF.

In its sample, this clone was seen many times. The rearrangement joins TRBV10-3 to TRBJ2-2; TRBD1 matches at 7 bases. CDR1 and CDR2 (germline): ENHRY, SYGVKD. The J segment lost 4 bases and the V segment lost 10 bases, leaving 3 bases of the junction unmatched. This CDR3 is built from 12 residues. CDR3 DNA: TGTGCCACGACAGGGTTCACCGGGGAGCTGTTTTTT. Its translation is CATTGFTGELFF.

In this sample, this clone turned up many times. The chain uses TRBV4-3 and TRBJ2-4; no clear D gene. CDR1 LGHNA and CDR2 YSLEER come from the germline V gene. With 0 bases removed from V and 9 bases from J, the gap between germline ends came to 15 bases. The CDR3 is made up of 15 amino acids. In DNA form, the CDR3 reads TGCGCCAGCAGCCAAGAACTGGCGGTCGGCGGCATTCAGTACTTC. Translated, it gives CASSQELAVGGIQYF.

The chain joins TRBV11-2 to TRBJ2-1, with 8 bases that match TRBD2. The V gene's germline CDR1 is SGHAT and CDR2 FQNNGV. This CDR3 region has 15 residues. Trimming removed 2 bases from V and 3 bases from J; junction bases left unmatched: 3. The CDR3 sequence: CASSLQREFYNEQFF. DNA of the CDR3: TGTGCCAGCAGCTTACAGCGGGAGTTCTACAATGAGCAGTTCTTC.

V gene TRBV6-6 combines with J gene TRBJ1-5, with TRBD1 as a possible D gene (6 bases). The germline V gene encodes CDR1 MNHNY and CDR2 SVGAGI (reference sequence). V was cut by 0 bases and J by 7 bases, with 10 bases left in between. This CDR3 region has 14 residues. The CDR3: CASSYSTGYQPQHF. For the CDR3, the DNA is TGTGCCAGCAGTTACTCTACAGGGTACCAGCCCCAGCATTTT.

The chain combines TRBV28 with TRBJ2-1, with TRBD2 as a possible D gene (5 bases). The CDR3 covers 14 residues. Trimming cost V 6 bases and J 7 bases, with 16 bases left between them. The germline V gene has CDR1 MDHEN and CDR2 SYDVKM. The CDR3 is CASRSIGNWNEQFF. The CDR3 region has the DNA TGTGCCAGCAGGAGTATCGGGAATTGGAATGAGCAGTTCTTC.

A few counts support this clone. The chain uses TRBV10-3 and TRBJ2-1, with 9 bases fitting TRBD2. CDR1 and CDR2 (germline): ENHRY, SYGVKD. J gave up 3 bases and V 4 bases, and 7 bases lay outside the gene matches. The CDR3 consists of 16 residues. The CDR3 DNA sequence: TGTGCCATCAGTGCCTCCGGGACTAGCAGCTACAATGAGCAGTTCTTC. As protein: CAISASGTSSYNEQFF.

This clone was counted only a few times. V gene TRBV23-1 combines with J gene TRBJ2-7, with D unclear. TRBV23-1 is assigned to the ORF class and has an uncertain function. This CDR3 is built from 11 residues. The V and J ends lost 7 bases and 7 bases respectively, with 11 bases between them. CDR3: CASNRVVEQYF. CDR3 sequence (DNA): TGCGCCAGCAACCGCGTAGTAGAGCAGTACTTC.

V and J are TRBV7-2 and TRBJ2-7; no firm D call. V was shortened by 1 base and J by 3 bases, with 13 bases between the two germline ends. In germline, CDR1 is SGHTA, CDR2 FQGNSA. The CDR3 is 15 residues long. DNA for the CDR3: TGTGCCAGCAGCTTAGTAGTTAGCAAAGACTACGAGCAGTACTTC. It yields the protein CASSLVVSKDYEQYF.

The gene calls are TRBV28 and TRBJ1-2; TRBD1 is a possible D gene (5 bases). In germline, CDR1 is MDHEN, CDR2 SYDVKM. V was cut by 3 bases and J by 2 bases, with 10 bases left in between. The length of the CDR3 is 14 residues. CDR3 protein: CASSFGAGNYGYTF. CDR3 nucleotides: TGTGCCAGCAGTTTTGGTGCAGGGAACTATGGCTACACCTTC.

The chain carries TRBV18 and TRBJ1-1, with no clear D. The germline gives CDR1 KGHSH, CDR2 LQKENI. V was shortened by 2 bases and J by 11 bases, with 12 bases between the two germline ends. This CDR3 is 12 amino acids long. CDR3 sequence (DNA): TGTGCCAGCTCACCATCAGGTGAATGGGCTTTCTTT. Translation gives CASSPSGEWAFF.

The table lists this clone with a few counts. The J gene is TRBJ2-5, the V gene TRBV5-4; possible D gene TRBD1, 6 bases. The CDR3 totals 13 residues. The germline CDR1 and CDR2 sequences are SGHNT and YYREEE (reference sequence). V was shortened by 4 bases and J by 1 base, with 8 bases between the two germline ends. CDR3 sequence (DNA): TGTGCCAGCAGCAGGGACATCCAAGAGACCCAGTACTTC. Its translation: CASSRDIQETQYF.

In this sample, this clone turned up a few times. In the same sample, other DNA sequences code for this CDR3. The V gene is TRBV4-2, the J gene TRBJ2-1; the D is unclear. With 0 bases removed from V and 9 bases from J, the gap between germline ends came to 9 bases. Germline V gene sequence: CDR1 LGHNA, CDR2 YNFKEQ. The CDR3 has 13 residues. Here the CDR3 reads CASSQEWGGEQFF. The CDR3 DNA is TGTGCCAGCAGCCAAGAATGGGGTGGTGAGCAGTTCTTC.

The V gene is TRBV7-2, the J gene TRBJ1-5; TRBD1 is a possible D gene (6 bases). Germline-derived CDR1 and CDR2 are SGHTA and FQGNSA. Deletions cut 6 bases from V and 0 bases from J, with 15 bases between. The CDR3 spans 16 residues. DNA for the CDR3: TGTGCCAGCAGGGGAGGGGGATCTAATAGCAATCAGCCCCAGCATTTT. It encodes CASRGGGSNSNQPQHF.

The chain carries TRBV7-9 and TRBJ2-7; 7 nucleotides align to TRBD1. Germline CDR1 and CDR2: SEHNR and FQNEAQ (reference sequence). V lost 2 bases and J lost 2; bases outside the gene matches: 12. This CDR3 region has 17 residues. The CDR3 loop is CASSLIPYGQGAYEQYF. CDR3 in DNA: TGTGCCAGCAGCTTAATTCCCTATGGGCAGGGGGCCTACGAGCAGTACTTC.

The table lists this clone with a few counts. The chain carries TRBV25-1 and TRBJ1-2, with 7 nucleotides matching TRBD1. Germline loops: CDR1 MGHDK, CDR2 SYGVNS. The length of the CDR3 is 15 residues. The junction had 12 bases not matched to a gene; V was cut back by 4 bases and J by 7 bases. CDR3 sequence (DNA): TGTGCCAGCAGTGCTCCAGGGGGGGGGCATGGTGGCTACACCTTC. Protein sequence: CASSAPGGGHGGYTF.

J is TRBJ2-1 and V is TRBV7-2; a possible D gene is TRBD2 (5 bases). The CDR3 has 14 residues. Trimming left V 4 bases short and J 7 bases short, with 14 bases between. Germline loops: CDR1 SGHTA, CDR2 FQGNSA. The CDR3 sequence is CASSWGSVLNEQFF. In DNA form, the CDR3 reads TGTGCCAGCAGCTGGGGTAGCGTCCTTAATGAGCAGTTCTTC.

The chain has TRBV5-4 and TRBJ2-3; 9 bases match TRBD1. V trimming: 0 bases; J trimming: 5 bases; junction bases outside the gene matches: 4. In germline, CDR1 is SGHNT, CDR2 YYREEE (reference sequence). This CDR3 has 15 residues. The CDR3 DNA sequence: TGTGCCAGCAGCTTGGAGGACAGGGGTGGAGATACGCAGTATTTT. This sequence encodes CASSLEDRGGDTQYF.

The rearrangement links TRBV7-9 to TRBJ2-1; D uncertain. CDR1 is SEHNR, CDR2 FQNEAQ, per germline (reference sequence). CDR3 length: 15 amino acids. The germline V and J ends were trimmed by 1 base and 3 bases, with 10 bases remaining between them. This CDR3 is CASSLEGLDYNEQFF. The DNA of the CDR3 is TGTGCCAGCAGCTTAGAGGGTTTAGACTACAATGAGCAGTTCTTC.

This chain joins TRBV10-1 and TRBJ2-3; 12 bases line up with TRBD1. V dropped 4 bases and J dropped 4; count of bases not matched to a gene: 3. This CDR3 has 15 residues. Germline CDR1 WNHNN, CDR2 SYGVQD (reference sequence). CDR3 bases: TGCGCCAGCAGTGCCGGGACAGGGGGCCCAGATACGCAGTATTTT. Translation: CASSAGTGGPDTQYF.

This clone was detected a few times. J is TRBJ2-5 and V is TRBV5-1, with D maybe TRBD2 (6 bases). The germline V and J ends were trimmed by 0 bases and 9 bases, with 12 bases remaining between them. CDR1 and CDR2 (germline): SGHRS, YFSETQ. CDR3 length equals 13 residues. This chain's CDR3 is CASSLVGRGAQYF. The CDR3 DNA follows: TGCGCCAGCAGCTTGGTAGGGCGCGGGGCCCAGTACTTC.

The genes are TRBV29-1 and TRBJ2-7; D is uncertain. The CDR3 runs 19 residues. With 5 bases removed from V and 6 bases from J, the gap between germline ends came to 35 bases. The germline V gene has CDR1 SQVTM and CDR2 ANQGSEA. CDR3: CSVLLWGVKTAGFGSEQYF. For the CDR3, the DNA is TGCAGCGTTCTCCTCTGGGGTGTGAAAACTGCTGGGTTTGGGTCCGAGCAGTACTTC.

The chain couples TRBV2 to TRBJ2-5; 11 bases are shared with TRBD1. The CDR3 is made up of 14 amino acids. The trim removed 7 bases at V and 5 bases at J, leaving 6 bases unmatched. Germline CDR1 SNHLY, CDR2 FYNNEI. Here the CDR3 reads CASTDRGRRETQYF. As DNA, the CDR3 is TGTGCCAGCACGGACAGGGGGCGTCGTGAGACCCAGTACTTC.